The clone carrying this T cell receptor (beta chain) turned up a few times. Antigen unknown. TCRdb analysed the PCR reads with MiXCR anew, one entry per CDR3 protein. The table has approximately 590,000 distinct CDR3 sequences, approximately 24% seen once. This sample stems from a study of molecular identifiers for immune sequencing clone quantification. Study overall: Across replicate runs, RNA obtained from 20,000 or 100,000 naive CD8 cells was divided into five, with four undergoing sequencing.

Sorting captured naive CD8 T cells as CD8+CD4-CCR7+CD45RA+. The study, taken as a whole, reports: Clones that exceeded 20 RNA copies held over 98% of effector molecules, yet under 1% in naive cells. Sizes of highly expanded clones could be underestimated through identical TCRs sharing a barcode.

The trim removed 5 bases at V and 9 bases at J, leaving 23 bases unmatched. The CDR3 has 19 residues. V is TRBV5-3 and J is TRBJ2-1; 10 bases line up with TRBD1. TRBV5-3 is sorted into the ORF group, with uncertain function. Sequencing used naive CD8+ T cells from blood, with Jurkat cell RNA spiked in. Sample subset: FACS-sorted CD8+CD4-CCR7+CD45RA+ naive T cells. The source is a human donor in good health. Some libraries in this study had Jurkat cell RNA spiked in. In DNA, the CDR3 is TGTGCCAGAAGGAATCTTCGGGACAGGGGTAGCGGGTATAACGGTGAGCAGTTCTTC. Translation gives CARRNLRDRGSGYNGEQFF.